This is a list of T cell receptor beta chains from one sample in a study of cytomegalovirus exposure and HLA in healthy donors. The method was immunoSEQ multiplex PCR; TCRdb's version includes in-frame clones alone and lacks a portion of them. The sample records some 220,000 clones, almost 85% being singletons. The specimen was PBMCs. Every receptor here comes from a middle-aged woman in good health and CMV-seronegative. The conserved cysteine and the conserved F or W are not part of the CDR3 here.

TRBV2	TRBJ2-2	ASSESENTGELF
TRBV18	TRBJ1-4	ASSQVTATINEKLF
TRBV19	TRBJ1-1	ASSISGAKINEAF
TRBV7-3	TRBJ2-7	ASSLGGEGEQY
TRBV9	TRBJ2-7	ASSRTGQGSSYEQY
TRBV19	TRBJ1-1	ASNRQLMNTEAF
TRBV20-1	TRBJ2-5	SVQRRETQY
TRBV4-3	TRBJ1-2	ASSQDPRADGYT
TRBV4-1	TRBJ1-3	ASSQDTGGNTIY
TRBV19	TRBJ1-3	ASSQSRVGFRGNTIY
TRBV7-2	TRBJ2-5	ASSSLLAGGLQETQY
TRBV11-2	TRBJ2-5	ASEGQQETQY
TRBV4-2	TRBJ1-4	ASSQQGARSTNEKLF
TRBV18	TRBJ2-1	ASSPDQGLGEQF
TRBV6-6	TRBJ1-3	ASRETGRGNTIY
TRBV7-6	TRBJ1-1	ASSTGSGGYEAF
TRBV2	TRBJ1-5	ASTGVAGNQPQH
TRBV7-6	TRBJ2-5	ASSRAAETQY
TRBV4-3	TRBJ1-1	ASSLRGSTEAF
TRBV7-2	TRBJ2-7	ASSRKGQGDYEQY
TRBV6-6	TRBJ2-7	ASRATSPSEQY
TRBV19	TRBJ2-2	ASSIRAGGASTGELF
TRBV18	TRBJ2-3	ASSPGTSGGTDTQY
TRBV27	TRBJ2-7	ASSRRGGYEQY
TRBV4-1	TRBJ2-2	ASSQEITSGELF
TRBV6-6	TRBJ2-3	ASSPQVTDTQY
TRBV7-2	TRBJ2-5	ASGGGRGTQY
TRBV14	TRBJ1-3	ASSQTRTFGNTIY
TRBV6-6	TRBJ1-1	ASSGQMNTEAF
TRBV18	TRBJ2-1	ASSPPGTGYNEQF
TRBV5-8	TRBJ2-7	ASRQGATYEQY
TRBV2	TRBJ1-6	ASRDRGASPLH
TRBV4-1	TRBJ1-5	ASSQDAGGGNQPQH
TRBV7-9	TRBJ2-5	SSSSSPETQY
TRBV9	TRBJ2-1	ASSVSGTGDYNEQF
TRBV19	TRBJ2-4	ASSATGAHIQY
TRBV4-2	TRBJ1-5	ASSQDSRLGNQPQH
TRBV5-5	TRBJ1-4	ASSLAGEINEKLF
TRBV28	TRBJ2-7	ASSLPPDSYEQY
TRBV5-1	TRBJ2-5	ASSFAGTQETQY
TRBV30	TRBJ1-5	AWARDSGQPQH
TRBV7-6	TRBJ1-4	ASSLAGAGATNEKLF
TRBV7-9	TRBJ2-2	ASSLVSRTGELF
TRBV11-3	TRBJ2-7	ASSLVGTDSYEQY
TRBV4-3	TRBJ2-7	ASSQVQGYEQY
TRBV7-2	TRBJ2-3	ASSFAAGENTQY